The 28 T cell receptor beta chains in this list originate from one sample, sequenced in a study of T cell responses to AZD1222 COVID-19 vaccine. Assay: immunoSEQ multiplex PCR; the TCRdb copy retains only in-frame clones and omits some. The data contain around 110,000 clones, 80% to 95% of them singletons. The sequenced sample was peripheral blood, obtained 28 days after the second AZD1222 dose. The receptor source for this set is an adult who received the AZD1222 COVID-19 vaccine.

V usage is TRBV6-5 and J usage is TRBJ2-5, with a weak D call TRBD1 (7 bases). CDR1 is MNHEY, CDR2 SVGAGI, per germline. Trimming stripped 8 bases from V and 1 base from J, with 11 bases between. The CDR3 runs to 13 residues. The CDR3 reads CASGGDSQETQYF. The DNA of the CDR3 is TGTGCCAGCGGCGGGGACAGCCAAGAGACCCAGTACTTC.

This chain uses TRBV7-3 with TRBJ2-5, with D hard to call. The CDR3 has 14 amino acids. Germline loops: CDR1 SGHTA, CDR2 FQGTGA. V lost 5 bases, J lost 4 bases, and 14 bases lay in between. In DNA form, the CDR3 reads TGTGCCAGCAGCATCGGGTCTCCAGGAGAGACCCAGTACTTC. Protein product: CASSIGSPGETQYF.

The chain couples TRBV6-5 to TRBJ1-3; 7 bases fit TRBD1. Germline CDR1 is MNHEY and CDR2 is SVGAGI. J was trimmed by 0 bases and V by 11 bases; bases with no gene match: 7. The CDR3 has 14 residues. CDR3 sequence reads: CAGTPGGSGNTIYF. CDR3 coding DNA: TGTGCCGGCACCCCAGGGGGCTCTGGAAACACCATATATTTT.

This clone was observed a single time. The chain links TRBV7-5 to TRBJ1-2. TRBV7-5 is deemed a pseudogene. The CDR3 sequence is 10 residues long. The DNA of the CDR3 is TGTGTCAGAAGCCCGTGGCTACATACCTTC. This encodes CVRSPWLHTF.

This chain connects TRBV19 to TRBJ2-2; D is unclear. Looked up from germline, CDR1 is LNHDA and CDR2 is SQIVND (reference sequence). V was trimmed by 3 bases and J by 3 bases, leaving 11 bases between them. There are 15 residues in the CDR3. The CDR3 here is CASSIPDYYTGELFF. The CDR3 DNA reads as TGTGCCAGTAGTATCCCCGATTACTACACCGGGGAGCTGTTTTTT.

This rearrangement joins TRBV3-1 (or the pseudogene TRBV3-2) to TRBJ1-3, with no clear D. There are 12 residues in the CDR3. Per germline, CDR1 LGHDT and CDR2 YNNKEL (reference sequence). With 3 bases removed from V and 6 bases from J, the gap between germline ends came to 6 bases. CDR3 DNA sequence: TGTGCCAGCAGCCAGGACCTAAACACCATATATTTT. Translated, it gives CASSQDLNTIYF.

The chain uses TRBV10-3 and TRBJ2-3, with D possibly matching TRBD1 (6 bases). The CDR3 is 14 amino acids. Germline V gene data show CDR1 as ENHRY and CDR2 as SYGVKD. Trimming removed 4 bases at V and 0 bases at J, with 8 bases between. The CDR3 DNA reads TGTGCCATCAGTGGGGGACAAAGCACAGATACGCAGTATTTT. This gives the protein CAISGGQSTDTQYF.

The V and J genes are TRBV19 and TRBJ1-3; a weak D match, TRBD1 (5 bases). This CDR3 comprises 16 residues. From germline, CDR1 is LNHDA and CDR2 SQIVND (reference sequence). V was shortened by 5 bases and J by 0 bases, with 14 bases between the two germline ends. The CDR3 here is CASSSNWGTSGNTIYF. The DNA of the CDR3 is TGTGCCAGTAGTTCCAATTGGGGGACCTCTGGAAACACCATATATTTT.

This chain links TRBV28 with TRBJ1-5, with TRBD1 matching 10 bases. This CDR3 has 14 amino acids. V shed 7 bases and J 3 bases; nucleotides not matched to a gene: 3. Per the germline V gene, CDR1 is MDHEN and CDR2 is SYDVKM. The CDR3 reads CASTGTGDNQPQHF. CDR3 nucleotide sequence: TGTGCCAGCACCGGGACAGGGGACAATCAGCCCCAGCATTTT.

This chain joins TRBV4-2 and TRBJ1-4, with a weak D call TRBD1 (5 bases). CDR1 LGHNA and CDR2 YNFKEQ come from the germline V gene. V was cut by 3 bases and J by 4 bases, with 12 bases left in between. The CDR3 extends over 15 amino acids. This CDR3 is CASSHRDRDNEKLFF. In DNA, the CDR3 is TGTGCCAGCAGCCACCGGGACCGAGATAATGAAAAACTGTTTTTT.

This clone was counted between two and nine times. The rearrangement uses TRBV16 and TRBJ1-4, with unresolved D. The CDR3 extends over 14 amino acids. The germline CDR1 and CDR2 sequences are KGHSY and FQNENV. V lost 1 base and J lost 3, with 6 bases in between. The CDR3 is CASSQYSPNEKLFF. CDR3 nucleotide sequence: TGTGCCAGCAGCCAATACAGCCCTAATGAAAAACTGTTTTTT.

This chain links TRBV30 with TRBJ1-2, with 10 bases fitting TRBD1. CDR1 GTSNPN and CDR2 SVGIG come from the germline V gene (reference sequence). V trimming: 5 bases; J trimming: 4 bases; junction bases outside the gene matches: 7. This CDR3 is built from 14 residues. The CDR3 loop is CAWEPGQGIYGYTF. In nucleotides, the CDR3 is TGTGCCTGGGAACCGGGACAGGGGATCTATGGCTACACCTTC.

This chain connects TRBV28 to TRBJ2-7; 9 bases are a match to TRBD1. The trim removed 3 bases at V and 3 bases at J, leaving 9 bases unmatched. CDR1 is MDHEN and CDR2 is SYDVKM in the germline V gene. CDR3 length equals 16 residues. The chain's CDR3 is CASSFGQGFESYEQYF. The DNA for the CDR3 is TGTGCCAGCAGTTTTGGACAGGGGTTTGAAAGCTACGAGCAGTACTTC. The whole variable domain, remainder taken from reference TRBV28 and TRBJ2-7, is DVKVTQSSRYLVKRTGEKVFLECVQDMDHENMFWYRQDPGLGLRLIYFSYDVKMKEKGDIPEGYSVSREKKERFSLILESASTNQTSMYLCASSFGQGFESYEQYFGPGTRLTVT.

V is TRBV7-4 and J is TRBJ2-1; no clear D. Germline CDR1 reads SGHVT; CDR2 reads SQSDAQ. Deletions cut 9 bases from V and 8 bases from J, with 14 bases between. The CDR3 totals 12 residues. The CDR3 loop is CARPVAVYEQFF. In DNA, the CDR3 is TGTGCCAGGCCGGTGGCCGTCTATGAGCAGTTCTTC. Together with reference TRBV7-4 and TRBJ2-1, the CDR3 gives the full variable domain: GAGVSQSPRYKVAKRGRDVALRCDSISGHVTLYWYRQTLGQGSEVLTYSQSDAQRDKSGRPSGRFSAERPERSVSTLKIQRTEQGDSAVYLCARPVAVYEQFFGPGTRLTVL.

The chain is built from TRBV27 and TRBJ2-7; D is possibly TRBD1 or TRBD2 (5 bases each). V lost 5 bases and J 2 bases, leaving 16 bases between the germline ends. The germline V gene encodes CDR1 MNHEY and CDR2 SMNVEV (reference sequence). The CDR3 consists of 15 residues. The CDR3 sequence is CASSTHGTETYEQYF. The CDR3 DNA reads as TGTGCCAGCAGTACACATGGGACGGAGACCTACGAGCAGTACTTC.

This clone showed up just once. The V gene is TRBV5-1, the J gene TRBJ1-1; 11 bases map to TRBD1. Germline loops: CDR1 SGHRS, CDR2 YFSETQ. Trimming cost V 4 bases and J 4 bases; bases outside gene matches: 9. The CDR3 totals 16 residues. The CDR3 protein is CASSPGQGVVGTEAFF. The CDR3 DNA reads as TGCGCCAGCAGCCCGGGACAGGGGGTTGTGGGCACTGAAGCTTTCTTT.

The rearrangement uses TRBV14 and TRBJ2-2, with D uncertain. This CDR3 spans 13 amino acids. Germline loops: CDR1 SGHDN, CDR2 FVKESK. V lost 0 bases to trimming and J lost 6 bases, with 5 bases between them. Here the CDR3 reads CASSQERAGELFF. The CDR3 DNA sequence: TGTGCCAGCAGCCAAGAAAGGGCCGGGGAGCTGTTTTTT.

The chain has TRBV9 and TRBJ2-7; either TRBD1 or TRBD2 may supply D (5 bases each). V lost 4 bases and J 5 bases, leaving 19 bases between the germline ends. Per germline, CDR1 SGDLS and CDR2 YYNGEE. The CDR3 covers 15 residues. For the CDR3, the DNA is TGTGCCAGCAGCCGTAGTTTAGGGACCCTCGACGAGCAGTACTTC. Protein: CASSRSLGTLDEQYF.

The V gene is TRBV5-1, the J gene TRBJ2-3; 10 bases are shared with TRBD2. Germline CDR1 reads SGHRS; CDR2 reads YFSETQ. The ends lost 4 bases at V and 5 bases at J; junction bases unmatched: 7. The CDR3 extends over 15 amino acids. The CDR3 protein is CASSATSGARDTQYF. The CDR3 region has the DNA TGCGCCAGCAGCGCTACTAGCGGGGCCCGAGATACGCAGTATTTT.

V and J are TRBV29-1 and TRBJ2-5; no reliable D call. The V end lost 6 bases, the J end lost 2 bases, and 10 bases lay between the germline ends. CDR3 length equals 12 residues. Germline V gene sequence: CDR1 SQVTM, CDR2 ANQGSEA. This chain's CDR3 is CSVVQQQETQYF. Here the CDR3 DNA reads TGCAGCGTAGTACAGCAACAAGAGACCCAGTACTTC.

In DNA form, the CDR3 reads TGTGCCAGCAGCGTCCAAGAGACCCAGTACTTC. Residues: CASSVQETQYF. The J gene is TRBJ2-5, the V gene TRBV5-6, with D hard to call. Between the trimmed V and J ends, which lost 4 bases and 1 base, there was a span of 2 bases. This CDR3 is 11 amino acids long. The V gene's germline CDR1 is SGHDT and CDR2 YYEEEE.

J is TRBJ2-1 and V is TRBV19; a weak D match, TRBD2 (5 bases). V shed 6 bases and J shed 5 bases, with 17 bases lying between them. Germline-derived CDR1 and CDR2 are LNHDA and SQIVND (reference sequence). The CDR3 spans 15 residues. CDR3 sequence (DNA): TGTGCCAGTAGAGCCACTAGACTCCCCCACAATGAGCAGTTCTTC. This encodes CASRATRLPHNEQFF.

The CDR3 sequence is CASSITGNYGYTF. As DNA, the CDR3 is TGTGCCAGTAGTATAACAGGGAACTATGGCTACACCTTC. This sequence joins TRBV19 and TRBJ1-2; tentative D call: TRBD1 (6 bases). The V end lost 2 bases, the J end lost 2 bases, and 6 bases lay between the germline ends. The CDR3 is 13 amino acids. Germline V gives CDR1 LNHDA, CDR2 SQIVND (reference sequence). Together with reference TRBV19 and TRBJ1-2, the CDR3 gives the full variable domain: DGGITQSPKYLFRKEGQNVTLSCEQNLNHDAMYWYRQDPGQGLRLIYYSQIVNDFQKGDIAEGYSVSREKKESFPLTVTSAQKNPTAFYLCASSITGNYGYTFGSGTRLTVV.

V gene TRBV5-1 combines with J gene TRBJ1-3; D ambiguous. CDR1 and CDR2 from the germline V gene are SGHRS and YFSETQ. The CDR3 covers 17 residues. V gave up 0 bases and J gave up 0 bases, with 13 bases separating them. The CDR3 is CASSLGNSGLSGNTIYF. The CDR3 coding sequence is TGCGCCAGCAGCTTGGGGAACAGCGGGCTCTCTGGAAACACCATATATTTT. The variable domain in full, with the rest retrieved from reference TRBV5-1 and TRBJ1-3, is KAGVTQTPRYLIKTRGQQVTLSCSPISGHRSVSWYQQTPGQGLQFLFEYFSETQRNKGNFPGRFSGRQFSNSRSEMNVSTLELGDSALYLCASSLGNSGLSGNTIYFGEGSWLTVV.

This chain links TRBV6-1 with TRBJ1-5; D gene ambiguous. Trimming removed 0 bases at V and 0 bases at J, with 18 bases between. The germline V gene has CDR1 MNHNS and CDR2 SASEGT. The CDR3 sequence is 19 residues long. The CDR3 DNA reads as TGTGCCAGCAGTGAAGCCTGGCGCACCCAGTCGGGTAGCAATCAGCCCCAGCATTTT. It is translated as CASSEAWRTQSGSNQPQHF.

This chain links TRBV27 with TRBJ1-5; 9 bases match TRBD1. Germline V CDR1 and CDR2: MNHEY, SMNVEV (reference sequence). The length of the CDR3 is 16 residues. J was trimmed by 6 bases and V by 5 bases; bases with no gene match: 11. The CDR3 loop is CASSPKQGARGQPQHF. The CDR3, as DNA: TGTGCCAGCAGTCCGAAACAGGGGGCGCGTGGTCAGCCCCAGCATTTT.

This chain uses TRBV25-1 with TRBJ2-7; D not certain. Per germline, CDR1 MGHDK and CDR2 SYGVNS. Trimming stripped 3 bases from V and 2 bases from J, with 14 bases between. The CDR3 contains 15 residues. The CDR3 DNA follows: TGTGCCAGCAGTGACGCCACGGTTTCCGCCTACGAGCAGTACTTC. Protein: CASSDATVSAYEQYF.

A single count supports this clone. The V call is TRBV9, the J call TRBJ2-3; D is unclear. V was pared by 0 bases and J by 0 bases, with 8 bases between. Germline lookup yields CDR1 SGDLS and CDR2 YYNGEE. The CDR3 is 15 residues long. CDR3 DNA: TGTGCCAGCAGCGTAGAGTCCACTAGCACAGATACGCAGTATTTT. It translates to CASSVESTSTDTQYF.